Shown below are 22 T cell receptor beta chains from a single sample sequenced in a study of cytomegalovirus exposure and HLA in healthy donors. Data came from immunoSEQ multiplex PCR; TCRdb stores just in-frame clones and leaves some out. In the table there are 100,000 to 150,000 clones, 95% to 96% of which are singletons. The sample comprised PBMCs. The receptors derive from a man younger than 35 in good health and CMV-seronegative.

In this sample, this clone turned up once. The genes are TRBV7-2 and TRBJ2-5; D might be TRBD2 (6 bases). This CDR3 is built from 15 residues. Deletions cut 1 base from V and 4 bases from J, with 13 bases between. The germline CDR1 and CDR2 sequences are SGHTA and FQGNSA. The CDR3 sequence is CASSLGRARGETQYF. The DNA for the CDR3 is TGTGCCAGCAGCTTAGGGAGGGCGCGGGGAGAGACCCAGTACTTC.

This chain joins TRBV5-1 and TRBJ2-1; possibly TRBD2 for D (5 bases). There are 11 residues in the CDR3. Germline V gene data show CDR1 as SGHRS and CDR2 as YFSETQ. V gave up 1 base and J gave up 9 bases, with 5 bases separating them. The CDR3 sequence: CASSLTSEQFF. CDR3 in DNA: TGCGCCAGCAGCTTGACTAGTGAGCAGTTCTTC.

This chain links TRBV7-9 with TRBJ1-1; tentative D call: TRBD1 (5 bases). V lost 2 bases, J lost 1 base, and 17 bases lay in between. This CDR3 region has 17 residues. Germline-derived CDR1 and CDR2 are SEHNR and FQNEAQ (reference sequence). CDR3 in DNA: TGTGCCAGCAGCTTACCCCGCGGGGGGACCCAGAACACTGAAGCTTTCTTT. This encodes CASSLPRGGTQNTEAFF.

This clone was seen a single time. V is TRBV28 and J is TRBJ2-5; 11 bases line up with TRBD2. Germline V gene lookup returns CDR1 MDHEN and CDR2 SYDVKM. CDR3 length: 19 amino acids. V trimming: 3 bases; J trimming: 5 bases; junction bases outside the gene matches: 17. As DNA, the CDR3 is TGTGCCAGCAGTTTCCCCCTGAGGGGTAGCGGGAGGGCCAGGGAGACCCAGTACTTC. Residues: CASSFPLRGSGRARETQYF.

This clone is a singleton in its sample. The V gene is TRBV2, the J gene TRBJ1-3, with TRBD1 matching over 8 bases. This CDR3 is 15 amino acids long. Germline V gene data show CDR1 as SNHLY and CDR2 as FYNNEI. J lost 0 bases, V lost 8 bases, and 6 bases had no gene match. CDR3 sequence (DNA): TGTGCCAGCGGAAGACAGGGGATCTCTGGAAACACCATATATTTT. Translated: CASGRQGISGNTIYF.

The CDR3 region is CASSSLSGTPNTGELFF. DNA for the CDR3: TGTGCCAGCTCCTCCCTTTCCGGGACACCAAACACCGGGGAGCTGTTTTTT. V usage is TRBV18 and J usage is TRBJ2-2, with a possible D match to TRBD1 (6 bases). Looked up from germline, CDR1 is KGHSH and CDR2 is LQKENI. This CDR3 has 17 residues. Trimming cost V 6 bases and J 2 bases, with 19 bases left between them.

This clone occurred once. V gene TRBV5-1 combines with J gene TRBJ2-7, with 7 bases identical to TRBD1. V lost 4 bases, J lost 2 bases, and 9 bases stayed unmatched. The CDR3 runs to 15 residues. Germline CDR1 reads SGHRS; CDR2 reads YFSETQ. In nucleotides, the CDR3 is TGCGCCAGCAGCCGACAGGGTTTAGGGACCTACGAGCAGTACTTC. Residues: CASSRQGLGTYEQYF.

The chain recombines TRBV7-2 with TRBJ1-4; possible D gene TRBD1, 6 bases. V lost 3 bases, J lost 4 bases, and 18 bases lay in between. Looked up from germline, CDR1 is SGHTA and CDR2 is FQGNSA. The CDR3 extends over 17 amino acids. The DNA of the CDR3 is TGTGCCAGCAGCTTCATACAGGGACCCGGCGGTAATGAAAAACTGTTTTTT. Encoded protein: CASSFIQGPGGNEKLFF. Full variable domain (remainder filled in from reference TRBV7-2 and TRBJ1-4): GAGVSQSPSNKVTEKGKDVELRCDPISGHTALYWYRQSLGQGLEFLIYFQGNSAPDKSGLPSDRFSAERTGGSVSTLTIQRTQQEDSAVYLCASSFIQGPGGNEKLFFGSGTQLSVL.

The V and J genes are TRBV29-1 and TRBJ1-2, with a weak D call TRBD1 (6 bases). V gave up 4 bases and J gave up 4 bases, with 10 bases separating them. CDR1 is SQVTM and CDR2 is ANQGSEA in the germline V gene. This CDR3 spans 12 amino acids. The CDR3 region is CSVGGGGYGYTF. CDR3 in DNA: TGCAGCGTTGGGGGGGGCGGCTATGGCTACACCTTC.

The rearrangement joins TRBV2 to TRBJ2-7; 11 bases map to TRBD1. Germline loops: CDR1 SNHLY, CDR2 FYNNEI. The CDR3 contains 18 residues. Losses at the gene ends were 7 bases for V and 0 bases for J; bases not matched to a gene: 14. The CDR3 here is CASIPGTGTGGGSYEQYF. CDR3 bases: TGTGCCAGCATCCCCGGGACCGGGACAGGGGGGGGCTCCTACGAGCAGTACTTC.

CDR3 amino acids: CASSLPTGGGEKLFF. As DNA, the CDR3 is TGTGCCAGCAGTTTACCGACAGGGGGAGGTGAAAAACTGTTTTTT. The rearrangement links TRBV6-6 to TRBJ1-4; TRBD1 aligns across 9 bases. The germline V gene has CDR1 MNHNY and CDR2 SVGAGI (reference sequence). The CDR3 totals 15 residues. V lost 4 bases to trimming and J lost 7 bases; unmatched junction nucleotides: 7.

This sequence joins TRBV9 and TRBJ1-2; TRBD1 is a possible D gene (6 bases). Per germline, CDR1 SGDLS and CDR2 YYNGEE. The V end was cut by 2 bases, the J end by 2 bases, with 10 bases between. CDR3 length equals 14 residues. CDR3 amino acids: CASSVGDTNYGYTF. The CDR3 coding sequence is TGTGCCAGCAGCGTGGGGGACACCAACTATGGCTACACCTTC.

This chain links TRBV5-1 with TRBJ1-4, with 8 bases that match TRBD1. Germline V gives CDR1 SGHRS, CDR2 YFSETQ. Trimming removed 0 bases from V and 8 bases from J; junction bases left unmatched: 6. The CDR3 length is 15 residues. CDR3 nucleotide sequence: TGCGCCAGCAGCTTGGCCGGACAGGGTGGCGAAAAACTGTTTTTT. Amino acids: CASSLAGQGGEKLFF.

The V call is TRBV13, the J call TRBJ2-1, with 8 bases aligning to TRBD1. The CDR3 runs 13 residues. V gave up 7 bases and J gave up 9 bases; unmatched junction bases: 8. Germline lookup yields CDR1 PRHDT and CDR2 FYEKMQ (reference sequence). CDR3 amino acids: CASIYQGAGEQFF. For the CDR3, the DNA is TGTGCCAGCATATACCAGGGGGCAGGTGAGCAGTTCTTC.

V usage is TRBV9 and J usage is TRBJ2-2; D gene ambiguous. V lost 3 bases and J 6 bases, leaving 15 bases between the germline ends. This CDR3 comprises 15 residues. Germline CDR1 reads SGDLS; CDR2 reads YYNGEE. This CDR3 is CASSGTYVSPGELFF. DNA of the CDR3: TGTGCCAGCAGCGGAACTTACGTTTCCCCCGGGGAGCTGTTTTTT.

The chain links TRBV5-4 to TRBJ1-4; 10 nucleotides agree with TRBD1. Germline CDR1 and CDR2: SGHNT and YYREEE (reference sequence). The CDR3 spans 16 residues. V shed 3 bases, J shed 4 bases, and the junction held 6 bases outside the gene matches. DNA for the CDR3: TGTGCCAGCAGCTCCCCGACAGGGGGCGGTAATGAAAAACTGTTTTTT. Translated: CASSSPTGGGNEKLFF.

The chain joins TRBV7-7 to TRBJ2-3; 11 nucleotides match TRBD2. Germline V gene lookup returns CDR1 SSHAT and CDR2 FNYEAQ (reference sequence). Unmatched junction bases numbered 11, after V lost 5 bases and J lost 4 bases. The CDR3 loop spans 17 amino acids. The CDR3 region is CASSPQPLAGGPDTQYF. The DNA of the CDR3 is TGTGCCAGCAGCCCGCAGCCCCTAGCGGGAGGCCCAGATACGCAGTATTTT.

This rearrangement joins TRBV7-8 to TRBJ2-3, with D perhaps matching TRBD2 (6 bases). Trimming pared 1 base from V and 6 bases from J, leaving 11 bases between. The CDR3 consists of 14 residues. From germline, CDR1 is SGHVS and CDR2 FQNEAQ. CDR3 amino acids: CASSLGLVLDTQYF. Here the CDR3 DNA reads TGTGCCAGCAGCTTAGGACTAGTGTTGGATACGCAGTATTTT. The full variable domain, in which reference TRBV7-8 and TRBJ2-3 provide the parts outside the CDR3, is GAGVSQSPRYKVAKRGQDVALRCDPISGHVSLFWYQQALGQGPEFLTYFQNEAQLDKSGLPSDRFFAERPEGSVSTLKIQRTQQEDSAVYLCASSLGLVLDTQYFGPGTRLTVL.

The CDR3 loop is CASSKDRVSANQPQHF. CDR3 sequence (DNA): TGTGCCAGTAGTAAGGACAGGGTATCGGCCAATCAGCCCCAGCATTTT. The V call is TRBV19, the J call TRBJ1-5; 8 bases are shared with TRBD1. CDR1 and CDR2 (germline): LNHDA, SQIVND (reference sequence). CDR3 length: 16 amino acids. V dropped 4 bases and J dropped 3; count of bases not matched to a gene: 8. Filled out from reference TRBV19 and TRBJ1-5, the complete variable domain reads DGGITQSPKYLFRKEGQNVTLSCEQNLNHDAMYWYRQDPGQGLRLIYYSQIVNDFQKGDIAEGYSVSREKKESFPLTVTSAQKNPTAFYLCASSKDRVSANQPQHFGDGTRLSIL.

This rearrangement joins TRBV5-1 to TRBJ2-2, with D unclear. Between the trimmed V and J ends, which lost 4 bases and 2 bases, there was a span of 6 bases. The CDR3 sequence is 13 residues long. Germline V gene data show CDR1 as SGHRS and CDR2 as YFSETQ. CDR3 sequence (DNA): TGCGCCAGCAGCCAGATTAACACCGGGGAGCTGTTTTTT. This gives the protein CASSQINTGELFF.

This clone has more than one count but fewer than ten. J is TRBJ2-3 and V is TRBV25-1; tentative D call: TRBD2 (5 bases). Trimming took off 9 bases at V and 2 bases at J, with 12 bases between the two ends. Per the germline V gene, CDR1 is MGHDK and CDR2 is SYGVNS. This CDR3 has 13 residues. The CDR3 DNA reads as TGTGCCAGTCAGAGAGCGGTCACAGATACGCAGTATTTT. This encodes CASQRAVTDTQYF.

The V call is TRBV7-2, the J call TRBJ2-1, with D maybe TRBD2 (6 bases). The CDR3 runs 14 residues. Trimming took 1 base from V and 7 from J, leaving 11 bases between them. Germline V gives CDR1 SGHTA, CDR2 FQGNSA. CDR3 region: CASSLGGSGNEQFF. CDR3 sequence (DNA): TGTGCCAGCAGCTTAGGGGGGAGCGGGAATGAGCAGTTCTTC.